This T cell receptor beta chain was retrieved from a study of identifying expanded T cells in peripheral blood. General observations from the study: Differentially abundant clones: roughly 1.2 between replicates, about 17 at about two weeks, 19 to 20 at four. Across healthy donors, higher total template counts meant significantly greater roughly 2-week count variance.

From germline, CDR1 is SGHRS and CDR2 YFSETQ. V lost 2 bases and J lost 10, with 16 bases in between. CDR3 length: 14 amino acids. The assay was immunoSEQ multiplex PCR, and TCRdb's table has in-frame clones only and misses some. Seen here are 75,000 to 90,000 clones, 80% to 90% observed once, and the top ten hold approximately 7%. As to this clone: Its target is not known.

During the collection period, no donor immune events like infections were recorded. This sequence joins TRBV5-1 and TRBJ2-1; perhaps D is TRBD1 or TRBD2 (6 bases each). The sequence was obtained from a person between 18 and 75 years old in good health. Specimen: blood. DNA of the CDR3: TGCGCCAGCAGCTTTAGTTCCGGCGGGACAGAGCAGTTCTTC. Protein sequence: CASSFSSGGTEQFF.